The clone carrying this T cell receptor beta chain has ten or more counts. Its antigen remains unidentified. This entry belongs to a study of identical twins. The study's findings and limits: Out-of-frame alpha sequences common to twins were enriched for low generation probability. Twin pairs had excess sharing that was weaker in beta out-of-frame sequences. Modelling underestimated the level of out-of-frame TCR alpha sharing observed in monozygotic twins.

Addition of a universal primer site occurred through template switching, and cDNA carried unique molecular identifiers. TCRdb re-called the 5' RACE reads through MiXCR, storing one row per CDR3 protein. Found here are approximately 700,000 distinct CDR3 sequences, around 6% of them singletons; the top ten hold 1.5% to 2%. This CDR3 spans 14 amino acids. Trimming took 1 base from V and 6 from J; bases not matched to a gene: 5. The gene calls are TRBV12-3 or TRBV12-4 and TRBJ1-2, with 7 bases lining up with TRBD1. Material for sequencing was naive T cells sorted from blood. This receptor was identified in a man younger than 35 in good health. Here the CDR3 reads CASSLGDRVHGYTF. In DNA form, the CDR3 reads TGTGCCAGCAGTTTAGGAGACAGGGTACATGGCTACACCTTC.